This TCR beta chain was captured by sequencing in a study of T cell responses to AZD1222 COVID-19 vaccine. Study-wide results and caveats: Per reports, nearly half of all spike-specific TCRs target regions that are unmutated in variants.

Germline V lookup: CDR1 MNHNY, CDR2 SVGAGI (reference sequence). CDR3 length: 15 amino acids. V lost 6 bases and J 0 bases, leaving 12 bases between the germline ends. Clones were sequenced by immunoSEQ multiplex PCR, and TCRdb holds only the in-frame ones, with some missing. The sample carries approximately 120,000 clones, 80% to 95% recorded once. For this clone: No antigen is known for it.

J is TRBJ1-5 and V is TRBV6-6; tentatively, D is TRBD1 (5 bases). Source: peripheral blood, taken on day 0 of AZD1222 vaccination. The receptor's source is an adult in good health. CDR3 in DNA: TGTGCCAGCAGGCTAGGGACGGATAGCAATCAGCCCCAGCATTTT. Its protein is CASRLGTDSNQPQHF.